Ten or more counts support the clone carrying this TCR beta chain. Antigen specificity is unknown. TCRdb re-called the RT-PCR reads with MiXCR, one entry per CDR3 protein. The table shows about 780,000 distinct CDR3 sequences, with around 20% occurring only once. This record comes from a study of response to subunit inactivated influenza vaccine. General study results and limits: Few new T cells, the authors suggested, are recruited by each seasonal influenza vaccination.

Germline values: CDR1 DFQATT, CDR2 SNEGSKA (reference sequence). This CDR3 has 12 residues. J gave up 10 bases and V 4 bases, and 7 bases lay outside the gene matches. The sequence was collected from a man in his fifties or sixties who received an inactivated influenza vaccine. The sequencing here drew on PBMCs from blood, taken 5 to 6 days after vaccination. The chain combines TRBV20-1 with TRBJ2-1; 7 nucleotides line up with TRBD2. CDR3 amino acids: CSAKPGGGEQFF. The CDR3 DNA reads as TGCAGTGCTAAGCCGGGGGGTGGCGAGCAGTTCTTC.